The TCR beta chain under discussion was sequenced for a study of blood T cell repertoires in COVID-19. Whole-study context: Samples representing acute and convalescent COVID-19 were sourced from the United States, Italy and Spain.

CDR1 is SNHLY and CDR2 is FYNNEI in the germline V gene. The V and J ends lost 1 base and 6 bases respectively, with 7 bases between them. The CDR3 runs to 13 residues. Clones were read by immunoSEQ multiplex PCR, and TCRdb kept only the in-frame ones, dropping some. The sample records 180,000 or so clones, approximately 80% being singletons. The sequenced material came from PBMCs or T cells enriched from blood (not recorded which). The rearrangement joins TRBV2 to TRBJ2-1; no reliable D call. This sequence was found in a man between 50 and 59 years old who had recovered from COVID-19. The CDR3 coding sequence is TGTGCCAGCAGTGAAGAACTATTCAATGAGCAGTTCTTC. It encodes CASSEELFNEQFF.